The clone carrying this TCR beta chain occurred a few times. Unique molecular identifiers were incorporated into the prepared TCRbeta library. TCRdb recomputed calls from the PCR reads with MiXCR, one row per CDR3 protein. The data show 350,000 to 400,000 distinct CDR3 sequences, roughly 15% seen once. This record comes from a study of T-cell reconstitution after alpha-beta-depleted transplantation in children. The CDR3 sequence is 16 residues long. V lost 3 bases and J 1 base, leaving 13 bases between the germline ends. The sequencing used PBMCs, collected from the stem cell graft. This receptor was taken from a human donor who donated a stem cell graft to a child with Fanconi anemia. The chain has TRBV12-3 or TRBV12-4 and TRBJ1-5; D possibly corresponds to TRBD1 (6 bases). DNA of the CDR3: TGTGCCAGCAGTTTCCGATGGAGGGGGAGCAATCAGCCCCAGCATTTT. Residues: CASSFRWRGSNQPQHF.